The clone carrying this T cell receptor beta chain was observed a single time. The sample's treatment: oral pan-JAK inhibitor, 5-10 mg twice daily. Those with alopecia areata gave lesional scalp punch biopsies and peripheral blood. cDNA reverse transcribed from extracted RNA served as the sequencing template. The method was immunoSEQ multiplex PCR; TCRdb's version includes in-frame clones alone and lacks a portion of them. The sample contains approximately 210,000 clones, approximately 70% of which appear only once. This specimen comes from a study of CD8+ T cells in alopecia areata. Study background: Tofacitinib was given for 6 to 18 months, then stopped for 6 months. Scoring of severity for treated patients was based on percentage of affected scalp area.

Looked up from germline, CDR1 is SQVTM and CDR2 is ANQGSEA. The ends were cut back, 5 bases at V and 2 bases at J, with 12 bases in the middle. This CDR3 is built from 13 residues. V and J are TRBV29-1 and TRBJ1-1; D gene unclear. Sequenced material: CD4+ T cells sorted from blood, taken around week 44, from a patient treated with tofacitinib. The receptor's source is a human donor with alopecia areata. The CDR3 here is CSVLWSGNTEAFF. CDR3 sequence (DNA): TGCAGCGTTTTATGGAGCGGAAACACTGAAGCTTTCTTT.